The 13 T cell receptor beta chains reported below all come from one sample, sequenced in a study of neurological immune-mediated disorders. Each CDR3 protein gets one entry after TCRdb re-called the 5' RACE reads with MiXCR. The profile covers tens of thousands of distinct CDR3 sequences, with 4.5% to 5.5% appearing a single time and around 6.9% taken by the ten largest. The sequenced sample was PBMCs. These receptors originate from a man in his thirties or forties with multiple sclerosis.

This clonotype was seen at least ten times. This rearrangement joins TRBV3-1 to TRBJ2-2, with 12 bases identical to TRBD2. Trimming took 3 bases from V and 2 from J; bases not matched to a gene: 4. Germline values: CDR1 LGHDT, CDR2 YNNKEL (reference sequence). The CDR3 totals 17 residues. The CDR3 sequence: CASSHRGLAGNTGELFF. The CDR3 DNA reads TGTGCCAGCAGCCACCGAGGACTAGCGGGAAACACCGGGGAGCTGTTTTTT.

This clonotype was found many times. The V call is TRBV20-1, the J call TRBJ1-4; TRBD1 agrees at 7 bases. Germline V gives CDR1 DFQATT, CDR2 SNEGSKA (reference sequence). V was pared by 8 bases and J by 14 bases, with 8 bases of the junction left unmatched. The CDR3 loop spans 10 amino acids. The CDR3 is CSPRGQALFF. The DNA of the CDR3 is TGCAGTCCAAGGGGGCAGGCTCTGTTTTTT.

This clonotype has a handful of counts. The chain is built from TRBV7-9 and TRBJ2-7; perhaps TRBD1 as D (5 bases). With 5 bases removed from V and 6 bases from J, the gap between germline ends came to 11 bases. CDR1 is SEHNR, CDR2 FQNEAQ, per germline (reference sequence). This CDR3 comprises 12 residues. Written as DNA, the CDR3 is TGTGCCAGCAGCCAGGGTCGCGCCGAGCAGTACTTC. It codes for CASSQGRAEQYF.

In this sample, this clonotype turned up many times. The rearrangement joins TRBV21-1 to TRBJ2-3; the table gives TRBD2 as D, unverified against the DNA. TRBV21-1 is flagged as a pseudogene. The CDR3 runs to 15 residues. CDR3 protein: CASSKVRVHTDTQYF. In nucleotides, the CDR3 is TGTGCCAGCAGCAAAGTGAGGGTCCATACAGATACGCAGTATTTT.

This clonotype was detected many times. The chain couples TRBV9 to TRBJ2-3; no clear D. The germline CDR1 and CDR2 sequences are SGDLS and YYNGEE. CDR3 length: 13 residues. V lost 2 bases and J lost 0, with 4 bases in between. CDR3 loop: CASSVDSTDTQYF. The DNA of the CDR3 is TGTGCCAGCAGCGTGGACAGCACAGATACGCAGTATTTT.

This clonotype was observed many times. The CDR3 is CASSDMGRRGYTF. The CDR3 coding sequence is TGTGCCAGCAGCGATATGGGTCGGCGAGGCTACACCTTC. The rearrangement joins TRBV9 to TRBJ1-2; D call uncertain. The CDR3 totals 13 residues. In germline, CDR1 is SGDLS, CDR2 YYNGEE. Trimming stripped 3 bases from V and 8 bases from J, with 14 bases between.

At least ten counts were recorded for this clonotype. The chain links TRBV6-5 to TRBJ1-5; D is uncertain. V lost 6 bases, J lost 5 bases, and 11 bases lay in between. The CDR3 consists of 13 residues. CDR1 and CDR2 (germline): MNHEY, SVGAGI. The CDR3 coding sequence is TGTGCCAGCAGCTCCTCACAGTATCAGCCCCAGCATTTT. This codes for CASSSSQYQPQHF.

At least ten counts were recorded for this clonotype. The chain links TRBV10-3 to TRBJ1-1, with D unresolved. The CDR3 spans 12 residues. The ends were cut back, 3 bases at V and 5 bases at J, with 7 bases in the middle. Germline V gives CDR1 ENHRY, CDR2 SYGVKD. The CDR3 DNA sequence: TGTGCCATCAGTGACCGGGGAACTGAAGCTTTCTTT. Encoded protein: CAISDRGTEAFF.

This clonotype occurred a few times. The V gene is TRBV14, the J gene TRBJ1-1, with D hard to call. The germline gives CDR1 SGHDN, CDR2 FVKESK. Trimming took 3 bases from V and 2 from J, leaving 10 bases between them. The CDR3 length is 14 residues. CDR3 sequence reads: CASSHNGANTEAFF. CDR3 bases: TGTGCCAGCAGCCACAACGGTGCTAACACTGAAGCTTTCTTT.

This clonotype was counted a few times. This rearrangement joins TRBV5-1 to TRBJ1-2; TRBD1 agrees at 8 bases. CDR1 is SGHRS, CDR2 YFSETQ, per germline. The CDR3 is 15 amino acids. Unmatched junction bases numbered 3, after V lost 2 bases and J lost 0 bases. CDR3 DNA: TGCGCCAGCAGCTTAGGACAGGGAACTAACTATGGCTACACCTTC. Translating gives CASSLGQGTNYGYTF.

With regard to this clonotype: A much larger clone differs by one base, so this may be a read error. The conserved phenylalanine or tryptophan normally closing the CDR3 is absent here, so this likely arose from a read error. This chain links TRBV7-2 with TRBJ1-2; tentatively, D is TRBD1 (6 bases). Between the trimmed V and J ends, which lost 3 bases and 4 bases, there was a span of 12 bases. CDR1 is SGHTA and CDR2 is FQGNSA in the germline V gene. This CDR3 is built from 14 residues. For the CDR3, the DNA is TGTGCCAGCAGCTTGGGGGCGGACTCCTATGGCTACACCGTC. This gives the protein CASSLGADSYGYTV.

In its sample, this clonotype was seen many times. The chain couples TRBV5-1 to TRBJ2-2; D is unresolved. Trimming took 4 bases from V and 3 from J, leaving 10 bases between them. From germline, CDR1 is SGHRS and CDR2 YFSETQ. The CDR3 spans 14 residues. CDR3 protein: CASSVRTDTGELFF. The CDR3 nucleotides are TGCGCCAGCAGCGTCCGGACGGACACCGGGGAGCTGTTTTTT.

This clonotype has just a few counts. In nucleotides, the CDR3 is TGCAGTGCTGGTACAGGGGGAGATATCGGGGAAGCTTTCTTT. The encoded protein is CSAGTGGDIGEAFF. This chain links TRBV20-1 with TRBJ1-1, with 8 bases matching TRBD1. The CDR3 runs to 14 residues. The germline gives CDR1 DFQATT, CDR2 SNEGSKA (reference sequence). Unmatched junction bases numbered 13, after V lost 5 bases and J lost 8 bases.